This TCR beta chain appears in the sequencing data of a study of blood T cell repertoires in COVID-19. Background on the study: COVID-19 samples from acute and convalescent phases originated in the United States, Italy and Spain. PBMCs, B-cell-depleted T cells, or T cells provided the cDNA or gDNA that made up the material.

In the authors' workflow: Estimated nucleated cell counts came from reference gene primer amplification. This table comes from immunoSEQ multiplex PCR, and its TCRdb copy is limited to in-frame clones, with some not included. V, J and clone size are those of that table, while D and trimming were read from the DNA. The sample carries a few hundred thousand clones, about 86% recorded once. V lost 4 bases to trimming and J lost 8 bases, with 8 bases between them. Germline V CDR1 and CDR2: MGHRA, YSYEKL. The CDR3 is made up of 12 amino acids. This clone was detected only a few times. Sample: peripheral blood. The chain is built from TRBV4-1 and TRBJ2-2; D is uncertain. This TCR came from a woman aged 45 to 65 with acute or convalescent COVID-19. The CDR3 here is CASSLTEGELFF. Written as DNA, the CDR3 is TGCGCCAGCAGCCTGACGGAGGGGGAGCTGTTTTTT.